What follows are 9 T cell receptor beta chains derived from one specimen sequenced in a study of blood T cell repertoires in COVID-19. TCRdb's copy holds only in-frame clones and misses some; the assay was immunoSEQ multiplex PCR. This table holds 350,000 or so clones, roughly 88% found once. The specimen was peripheral blood. The receptor source for this set is a woman in her twenties or thirties with COVID-19, enrolled during active disease.

For the CDR3, the DNA is TGTGCCAGTAGTCCCAGGACAGCCCTATCAACTGAAGCTTTCTTT. This codes for CASSPRTALSTEAFF. This chain links TRBV19 with TRBJ1-1; D is perhaps TRBD1 (6 bases). Trimming stripped 5 bases from V and 5 bases from J, with 18 bases between. The CDR3 sequence is 15 residues long. Per the germline V gene, CDR1 is LNHDA and CDR2 is SQIVND (reference sequence).

The gene calls are TRBV5-5 and TRBJ1-5, with D maybe TRBD1 (6 bases). CDR1 and CDR2 (germline): SGHKS, YYEKEE (reference sequence). The V end was cut by 1 base, the J end by 5 bases, with 10 bases between. This CDR3 has 14 residues. The CDR3 region has the DNA TGTGCCAGCAGCTTGTCGGACAGTTATCAGCCCCAGCATTTT. This gives the protein CASSLSDSYQPQHF.

The sample holds many counts of this clone. J is TRBJ1-1 and V is TRBV14; 10 nucleotides line up with TRBD1. Germline V gene lookup returns CDR1 SGHDN and CDR2 FVKESK. Trimming took 4 bases from V and 10 from J; bases not matched to a gene: 9. The CDR3 has 14 amino acids. The CDR3, as DNA: TGTGCCAGCAGCCCCCCCGGGACAGGGGTATTAGCTTTCTTT. Its protein is CASSPPGTGVLAFF.

The J gene is TRBJ2-1, the V gene TRBV7-8; TRBD1 matches 9 bases. The CDR3 contains 15 residues. Trimming at V came to 5 bases and at J to 4 bases, leaving 6 bases not matched to a gene. The germline CDR1 and CDR2 sequences are SGHVS and FQNEAQ. The CDR3 DNA reads as TGTGCCAGCAGCCAAGCCGGGACAGGGTACAATGAGCAGTTCTTC. Amino acid sequence: CASSQAGTGYNEQFF.

The chain uses TRBV12-3 or TRBV12-4 and TRBJ2-2; possibly TRBD2 for D (5 bases). The CDR3 is made up of 13 amino acids. Trimming pared 11 bases from V and 5 bases from J, leaving 15 bases between. The CDR3 here is CAWRKDWTGELFF. CDR3 in DNA: TGTGCCTGGAGGAAGGATTGGACCGGGGAGCTGTTTTTT.

In its sample, this clone was seen once. This same CDR3 is encoded by further DNA sequences in the sample. The V call is TRBV27, the J call TRBJ1-1; no clear D. Per the germline V gene, CDR1 is MNHEY and CDR2 is SMNVEV (reference sequence). CDR3 length: 13 amino acids. The ends were cut back, 0 bases at V and 1 base at J, with 3 bases in the middle. The CDR3 sequence: CASSLSRNTEAFF. The CDR3, as DNA: TGTGCCAGCAGTTTATCCCGGAACACTGAAGCTTTCTTT.

J is TRBJ1-5 and V is TRBV6-2 or TRBV6-3, with no clear D. Between the trimmed V and J ends, which lost 6 bases and 0 bases, there was a span of 12 bases. Germline assignment: CDR1 MNHEY and CDR2 SVGEGT. This CDR3 contains 15 residues. The CDR3 DNA reads TGTGCCAGCAGCCCCCGCCGGGATAGCAATCAGCCCCAGCATTTT. Translation: CASSPRRDSNQPQHF.

V usage is TRBV2 and J usage is TRBJ2-5; TRBD2 matches 11 bases. CDR1 SNHLY and CDR2 FYNNEI come from the germline V gene. V lost 5 bases and J lost 5; bases outside the gene matches: 7. The CDR3 is 15 amino acids. The CDR3 sequence: CASSLAGGPGETQYF. Written as DNA, the CDR3 is TGTGCCAGCAGTTTAGCGGGGGGGCCTGGGGAGACCCAGTACTTC.

The chain uses TRBV13 and TRBJ2-1, with a weak D call TRBD1 (5 bases). The V gene's germline CDR1 is PRHDT and CDR2 FYEKMQ (reference sequence). The V end lost 6 bases, the J end lost 9 bases, and 9 bases lay between the germline ends. This CDR3 has 11 amino acids. CDR3 DNA: TGTGCCAGCAGTGTGCAGGGTGAGCAGTTCTTC. It codes for CASSVQGEQFF. Drawing the rest from reference TRBV13 and TRBJ2-1, the complete variable domain is AAGVIQSPRHLIKEKRETATLKCYPIPRHDTVYWYQQGPGQDPQFLISFYEKMQSDKGSIPDRFSAQQFSDYHSELNMSSLELGDSALYFCASSVQGEQFFGPGTRLTVL.